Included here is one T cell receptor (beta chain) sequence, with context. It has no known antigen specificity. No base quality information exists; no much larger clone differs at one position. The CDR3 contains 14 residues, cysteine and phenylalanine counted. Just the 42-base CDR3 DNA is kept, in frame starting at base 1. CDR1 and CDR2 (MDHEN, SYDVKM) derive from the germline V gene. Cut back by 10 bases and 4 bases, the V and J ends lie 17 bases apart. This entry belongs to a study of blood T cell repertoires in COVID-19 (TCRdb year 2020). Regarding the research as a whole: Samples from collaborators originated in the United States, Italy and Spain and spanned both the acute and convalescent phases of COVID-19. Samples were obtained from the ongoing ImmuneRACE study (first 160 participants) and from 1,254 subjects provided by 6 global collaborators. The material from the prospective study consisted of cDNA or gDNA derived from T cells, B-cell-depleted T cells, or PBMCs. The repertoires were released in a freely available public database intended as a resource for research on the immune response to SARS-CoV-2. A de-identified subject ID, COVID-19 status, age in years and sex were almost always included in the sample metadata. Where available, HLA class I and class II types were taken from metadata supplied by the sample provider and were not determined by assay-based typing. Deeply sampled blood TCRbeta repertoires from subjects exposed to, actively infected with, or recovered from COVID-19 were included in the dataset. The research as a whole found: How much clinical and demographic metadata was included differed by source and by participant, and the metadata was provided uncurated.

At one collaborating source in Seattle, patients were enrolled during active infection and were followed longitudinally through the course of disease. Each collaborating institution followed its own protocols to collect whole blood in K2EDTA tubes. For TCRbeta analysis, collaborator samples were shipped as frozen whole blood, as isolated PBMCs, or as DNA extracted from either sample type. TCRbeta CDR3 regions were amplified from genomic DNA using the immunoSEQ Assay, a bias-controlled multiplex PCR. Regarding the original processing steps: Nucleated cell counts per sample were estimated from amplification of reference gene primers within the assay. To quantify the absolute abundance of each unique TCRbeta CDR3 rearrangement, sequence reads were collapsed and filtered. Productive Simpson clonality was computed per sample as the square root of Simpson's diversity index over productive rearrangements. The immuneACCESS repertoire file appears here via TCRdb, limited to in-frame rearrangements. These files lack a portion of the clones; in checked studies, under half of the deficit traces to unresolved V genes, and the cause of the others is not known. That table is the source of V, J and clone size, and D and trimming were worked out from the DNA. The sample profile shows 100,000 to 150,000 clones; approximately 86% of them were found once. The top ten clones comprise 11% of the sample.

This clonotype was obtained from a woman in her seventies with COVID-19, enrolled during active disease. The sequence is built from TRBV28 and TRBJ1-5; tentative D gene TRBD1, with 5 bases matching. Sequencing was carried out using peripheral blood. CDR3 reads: CATNEQVWNQPQHF. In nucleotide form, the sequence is TGTGCCACCAACGAACAGGTGTGGAATCAGCCCCAGCATTTT.